The clone carrying this T cell receptor beta chain turned up a few times. Antigen specificity is unknown. These data originate in a study of post-analysis software for immune sequencing data. Study results and limitations: TRBV5-6, TRBV5-1 and TRBV20-1 belonged to a set of roughly five TRBV segments that were more frequent in patients than controls.

The authors incorporated unique molecular identifiers into the TCR beta cDNA libraries. TCRdb re-derived calls from the PCR reads in MiXCR, one entry per CDR3 protein. The repertoire holds a few hundred thousand distinct CDR3 sequences, roughly 35% seen once, with 13% in the top ten. V shed 5 bases and J shed 2 bases, with 13 bases lying between them. The CDR3 contains 16 residues. The germline V gene encodes CDR1 SGHVS and CDR2 FNYEAQ. The clonotype originates from a girl aged 10 to 17 with multiple sclerosis. The sample was blood. The rearrangement uses TRBV7-6 and TRBJ2-6; D might be TRBD1 or TRBD2, each matching 5 bases. This CDR3 is CASSEGIATGANVLTF. CDR3 sequence (DNA): TGTGCCAGCAGCGAGGGGATCGCTACTGGGGCCAACGTCCTGACTTTC.